The 22 T cell receptor beta chains below were found in one sample sequenced in a study of cytomegalovirus exposure and HLA in healthy donors. In the PCR, 60 Vbeta and 13 Jbeta primers were used. Using immunoSEQ multiplex PCR, the repertoire was profiled, and TCRdb retains in-frame clones only, with some absent. The sample holds 210,000 or so clones; under 85% are singletons and the top ten take roughly 10%. The specimen sequenced was PBMCs. These receptors were collected from a woman in her fifties or sixties in good health and CMV-seropositive.

This clone came up once. The chain is built from TRBV7-9 and TRBJ1-2; D might be TRBD1 (6 bases). Trimming removed 1 base from V and 8 bases from J, with 8 bases in between. CDR3 length: 12 amino acids. Germline lookup yields CDR1 SEHNR and CDR2 FQNEAQ (reference sequence). The CDR3 sequence: CASSLGGQGYTF. In DNA, the CDR3 is TGTGCCAGCAGCTTAGGGGGGCAGGGCTACACCTTC.

The chain combines TRBV5-1 with TRBJ2-5; TRBD1 matches at 7 bases. The junction had 2 bases not matched to a gene; V was cut back by 4 bases and J by 2 bases. Per germline, CDR1 SGHRS and CDR2 YFSETQ. The CDR3 consists of 13 residues. CDR3 protein: CASSMTGQETQYF. The CDR3 region has the DNA TGCGCCAGCAGCATGACAGGGCAAGAGACCCAGTACTTC.

J is TRBJ1-2 and V is TRBV6-1; D uncertain. Trimming cost V 6 bases and J 8 bases, with 16 bases left between them. The CDR3 loop spans 13 amino acids. CDR1 is MNHNS and CDR2 is SASEGT in the germline V gene. This CDR3 reads CASRSEGLGGYTF. The CDR3 region has the DNA TGTGCCAGCAGGAGCGAGGGCCTGGGAGGCTACACCTTC.

V is TRBV7-2 and J is TRBJ1-1, with 9 bases aligning to TRBD1. This CDR3 region has 15 residues. The germline V gene encodes CDR1 SGHTA and CDR2 FQGNSA. V was clipped by 5 bases and J by 0 bases; unmatched bases: 4. The CDR3, as DNA: TGTGCCAGCAGCGATCGGACAGGGGTGAACACTGAAGCTTTCTTT. Protein product: CASSDRTGVNTEAFF.

The gene calls are TRBV18 and TRBJ2-7; weak D call: TRBD1 (6 bases). The CDR3 spans 15 residues. V shed 5 bases and J shed 0 bases, with 14 bases lying between them. Germline-derived CDR1 and CDR2 are KGHSH and LQKENI. As DNA, the CDR3 is TGTGCCAGCTCATCCAGGGGCCCAATCTCCTACGAGCAGTACTTC. Translated: CASSSRGPISYEQYF.

The chain has TRBV7-2 and TRBJ2-7; TRBD1 matches at 9 bases. Trimming at V came to 3 bases and at J to 2 bases, leaving 5 bases not matched to a gene. CDR3 length: 15 residues. Per germline, CDR1 SGHTA and CDR2 FQGNSA. In DNA form, the CDR3 reads TGTGCCAGCAGCTTCCCGGGACAGGGCGCCTACGAGCAGTACTTC. It yields the protein CASSFPGQGAYEQYF. Complete variable domain (other parts from reference TRBV7-2 and TRBJ2-7): GAGVSQSPSNKVTEKGKDVELRCDPISGHTALYWYRQSLGQGLEFLIYFQGNSAPDKSGLPSDRFSAERTGGSVSTLTIQRTQQEDSAVYLCASSFPGQGAYEQYFGPGTRLTVT.

This rearrangement joins TRBV30 to TRBJ2-7; D gene uncertain. The V end was cut by 0 bases, the J end by 5 bases, with 8 bases between. CDR1 GTSNPN and CDR2 SVGIG come from the germline V gene (reference sequence). The CDR3 runs 12 residues. CDR3 sequence (DNA): TGTGCCTGGAGTGTGGCTAGAAACGAGCAGTACTTC. Residues: CAWSVARNEQYF.

This clone has only one observation. This sequence joins TRBV6-5 and TRBJ1-2, with TRBD1 identical over 11 bases. This CDR3 region has 14 residues. Germline V lookup: CDR1 MNHEY, CDR2 SVGAGI. V dropped 5 bases and J dropped 8; count of bases not matched to a gene: 7. CDR3 sequence: CASSQDRGPGGYTF. In DNA form, the CDR3 reads TGTGCCAGCAGTCAGGACAGGGGGCCGGGGGGCTACACCTTC.

This clone was counted once. This sequence joins TRBV5-1 and TRBJ2-5, with TRBD1 matching over 8 bases. The junction had 7 bases not matched to a gene; V was cut back by 6 bases and J by 3 bases. The CDR3 extends over 14 amino acids. Looked up from germline, CDR1 is SGHRS and CDR2 is YFSETQ. The CDR3 nucleotides read TGCGCCAGCAACAAGGACAGGGTCGAAGAGACCCAGTACTTC. This gives the protein CASNKDRVEETQYF.

The genes are TRBV21-1 and TRBJ1-2; TRBD1 is the table's D call and was not checked against the DNA. TRBV21-1 is designated a pseudogene. The CDR3 is 16 residues long. In DNA, the CDR3 is TGTGCCAGCAGCAGGTCCTCGGACAGGAGGAATGGTGGCTACACCTTC. Protein: CASSRSSDRRNGGYTF.

The chain joins TRBV5-5 to TRBJ1-2; TRBD1 agrees at 8 bases. V trimming: 2 bases; J trimming: 2 bases; junction bases outside the gene matches: 8. The CDR3 consists of 16 residues. Germline assignment: CDR1 SGHKS and CDR2 YYEKEE (reference sequence). The CDR3 bases are TGTGCCAGCAGCTTAGCAGGGACAGGTTGGAACTATGGCTACACCTTC. This encodes CASSLAGTGWNYGYTF.

The CDR3 DNA sequence: TGTGCCAGCAGGGGACAGGGAACTAACTATGGCTACACCTTC. This codes for CASRGQGTNYGYTF. This chain connects TRBV27 to TRBJ1-2; 9 bases map to TRBD1. V lost 6 bases and J lost 0; bases outside the gene matches: 2. Germline CDR1 MNHEY, CDR2 SMNVEV (reference sequence). The CDR3 loop spans 14 amino acids.

The V call is TRBV6-5, the J call TRBJ1-5; perhaps TRBD1 as D (6 bases). V lost 6 bases and J 2 bases, leaving 14 bases between the germline ends. CDR3 length equals 15 residues. Germline V gene lookup returns CDR1 MNHEY and CDR2 SVGAGI. The CDR3 region is CASRAGGAGNQPQHF. As DNA, the CDR3 is TGTGCCAGCAGGGCGGGGGGGGCAGGCAATCAGCCCCAGCATTTT.

This rearrangement joins TRBV5-1 to TRBJ2-7, with 9 bases identical to TRBD1. This CDR3 comprises 15 residues. The V gene end was trimmed by 3 bases and the J gene end by 0 bases; junction bases not matched to a gene: 4. CDR1 is SGHRS and CDR2 is YFSETQ in the germline V gene. CDR3 in DNA: TGCGCCAGCAGCTGGGACAGGGTAAGCTCCTACGAGCAGTACTTC. It yields the protein CASSWDRVSSYEQYF.

This rearrangement joins TRBV19 to TRBJ2-3; D is possibly TRBD1 (5 bases). The germline V and J ends were trimmed by 6 bases and 4 bases, with 14 bases remaining between them. The CDR3 loop spans 14 amino acids. Looked up from germline, CDR1 is LNHDA and CDR2 is SQIVND (reference sequence). The CDR3 here is CASSILREADTQYF. The CDR3 DNA reads TGTGCCAGTAGCATACTCAGGGAAGCAGATACGCAGTATTTT.

The chain has TRBV27 and TRBJ1-3; no definite D call. V lost 6 bases and J 4 bases, leaving 19 bases between the germline ends. The CDR3 totals 16 residues. Germline CDR1 is MNHEY and CDR2 is SMNVEV (reference sequence). This CDR3 is CASSLTPGAAGNTIYF. The CDR3 DNA reads TGTGCCAGCAGCCTAACCCCAGGCGCCGCGGGAAACACCATATATTTT.

This chain connects TRBV4-1 to TRBJ2-2, with D unresolved. Trimming left V 1 base short and J 6 bases short, with 15 bases between. Germline V gene lookup returns CDR1 MGHRA and CDR2 YSYEKL. This CDR3 is 16 amino acids long. As DNA, the CDR3 is TGCGCCAGCAGCCAAGTAGACATGGGTTTTGCCGGGGAGCTGTTTTTT. Translating gives CASSQVDMGFAGELFF.

The V call is TRBV10-2, the J call TRBJ2-1, with a weak D call TRBD2 (7 bases). V was shortened by 9 bases and J by 0 bases, with 15 bases between the two germline ends. Germline CDR1 and CDR2: WSHSY and SAAADI. The CDR3 totals 15 residues. In DNA, the CDR3 is TGCGCCAGTCACCTTCGGGGGGCCTCCTACAATGAGCAGTTCTTC. The encoded protein is CASHLRGASYNEQFF.

J is TRBJ1-2 and V is TRBV4-1; 9 nucleotides align to TRBD1. V lost 1 base to trimming and J lost 5 bases; unmatched junction nucleotides: 5. This CDR3 comprises 15 residues. Germline V lookup: CDR1 MGHRA, CDR2 YSYEKL. The CDR3 protein is CASSQVGTGPYGYTF. CDR3 coding DNA: TGCGCCAGCAGCCAAGTAGGGACAGGGCCTTATGGCTACACCTTC.

V and J are TRBV6-5 and TRBJ2-7, with a tentative D call TRBD1 (5 bases). Germline V gene data show CDR1 as MNHEY and CDR2 as SVGAGI. This CDR3 comprises 11 residues. Trimming removed 6 bases from V and 2 bases from J, with 5 bases in between. CDR3 nucleotides: TGTGCCAGCAGGGGGCCCTACGAGCAGTACTTC. This encodes CASRGPYEQYF.

The chain recombines TRBV7-9 with TRBJ1-2, with no clear D. Between the trimmed V and J ends, which lost 4 bases and 4 bases, there was a span of 7 bases. Germline assignment: CDR1 SEHNR and CDR2 FQNEAQ (reference sequence). This CDR3 has 12 residues. CDR3 region: CASSSQSYGYTF. The DNA of the CDR3 is TGTGCCAGCAGCTCCCAGTCCTATGGCTACACCTTC.

V is TRBV10-2 and J is TRBJ1-1; D is unresolved. The CDR3 contains 12 residues. Trimming took 1 base from V and 4 from J, leaving 4 bases between them. In germline, CDR1 is WSHSY, CDR2 SAAADI. The CDR3 reads CASSEFGTEAFF. The CDR3, as DNA: TGCGCCAGCAGTGAGTTCGGCACTGAAGCTTTCTTT.